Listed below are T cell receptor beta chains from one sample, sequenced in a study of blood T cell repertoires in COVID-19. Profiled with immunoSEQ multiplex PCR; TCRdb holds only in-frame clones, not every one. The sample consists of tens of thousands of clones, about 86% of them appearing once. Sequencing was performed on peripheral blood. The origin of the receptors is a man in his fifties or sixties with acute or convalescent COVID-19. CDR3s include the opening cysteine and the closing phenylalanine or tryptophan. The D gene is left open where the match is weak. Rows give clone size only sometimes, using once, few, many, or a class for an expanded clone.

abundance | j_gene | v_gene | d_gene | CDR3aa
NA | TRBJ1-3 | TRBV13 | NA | CASSLTVASGNTIYF
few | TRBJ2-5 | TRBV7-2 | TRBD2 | CASSLGPGLAVTQYF
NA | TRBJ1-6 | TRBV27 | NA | CASKHAQGSDSPLHF
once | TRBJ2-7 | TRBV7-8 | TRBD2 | CASSLVYREGREQYF
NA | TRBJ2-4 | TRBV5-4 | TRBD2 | CASSLALGGENIQYF
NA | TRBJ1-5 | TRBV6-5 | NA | CASRGSRDGQPQHF
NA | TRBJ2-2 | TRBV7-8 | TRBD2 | CASSLADLAGGELFF
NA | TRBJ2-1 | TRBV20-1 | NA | CSASLFNEQFF
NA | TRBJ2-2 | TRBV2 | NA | CASIQNTGELFF
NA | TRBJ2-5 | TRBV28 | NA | CASSLGYDLVGGQETQYF
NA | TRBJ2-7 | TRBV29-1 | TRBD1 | CSVAVQGAVPHEQYF
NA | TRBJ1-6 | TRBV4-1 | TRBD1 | CASRPGTGNNSPLHF
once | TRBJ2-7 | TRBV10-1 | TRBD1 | CASPNPNRGPLYEQYF
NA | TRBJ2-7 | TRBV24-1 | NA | CATSGSGSYEQYF
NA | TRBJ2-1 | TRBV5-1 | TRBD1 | CASSLQGDRFIF
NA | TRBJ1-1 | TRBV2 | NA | CASSSEDTEAFF
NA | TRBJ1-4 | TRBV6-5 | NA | CASIEGQWREKLFF
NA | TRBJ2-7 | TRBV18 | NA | CASSPPTGPRGAGEQYF
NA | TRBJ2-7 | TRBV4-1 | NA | CASSAAGAAYEQYF
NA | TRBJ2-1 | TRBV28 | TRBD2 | CASSLGVAGGRVNEQFF
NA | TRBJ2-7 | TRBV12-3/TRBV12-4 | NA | CASTSSPPGWQYF
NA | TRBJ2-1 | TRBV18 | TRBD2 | CASSPDSGRTTNEQFF
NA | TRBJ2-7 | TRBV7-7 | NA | CASSPQTGAYEQYF
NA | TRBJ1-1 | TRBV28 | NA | CASSLWQYYNTEAFF
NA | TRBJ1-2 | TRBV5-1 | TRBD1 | CASSLQQGSAYGYTF
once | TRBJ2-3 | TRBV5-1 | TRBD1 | CASSLGQVSTDTQYF
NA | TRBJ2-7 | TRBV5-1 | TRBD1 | CASSLAMDRGFYEQYF
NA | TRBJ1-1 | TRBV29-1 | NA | CSVEGQARGTEAFF
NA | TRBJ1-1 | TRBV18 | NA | CASSPGGKTEAFF
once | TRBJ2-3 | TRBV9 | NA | CASSVAQGSDTQYF
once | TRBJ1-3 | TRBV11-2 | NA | CASSLYSVGNTIYF
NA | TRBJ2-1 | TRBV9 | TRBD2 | CASSLTGTSGKGEQFF
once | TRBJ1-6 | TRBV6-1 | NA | CASSDGTPANSPLHF
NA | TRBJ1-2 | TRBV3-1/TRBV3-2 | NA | CASSPSGQPSYGYTF
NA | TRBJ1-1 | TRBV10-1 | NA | CASSESSMNTEAFF
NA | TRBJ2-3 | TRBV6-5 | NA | CASSTGESTDTQYF
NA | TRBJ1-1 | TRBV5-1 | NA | CASSLAGGFTEAFF
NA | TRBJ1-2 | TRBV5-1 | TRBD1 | CASSEQGSTGYTF
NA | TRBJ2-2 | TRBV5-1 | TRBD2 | CASSLTPSGRNTGELFF
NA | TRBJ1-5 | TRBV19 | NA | CASSIGGVSNQPQHF
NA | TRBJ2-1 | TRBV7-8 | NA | CASSLGRGRASGGAQFF
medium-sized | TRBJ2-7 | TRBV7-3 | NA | CASSPTLQGSEQYF
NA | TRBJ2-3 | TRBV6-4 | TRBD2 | CASSEATSGSADTQYF
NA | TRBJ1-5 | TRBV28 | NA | CASSFSARGNQPQHF
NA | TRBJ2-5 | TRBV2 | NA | CASKTSTNQETQYF
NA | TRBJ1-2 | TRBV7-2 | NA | CASTPGGLGYGYTF
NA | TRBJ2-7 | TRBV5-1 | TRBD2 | CASSSLYGGDYYEQYF
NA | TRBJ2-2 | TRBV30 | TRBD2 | CAWRGTSGRGGTGELFF
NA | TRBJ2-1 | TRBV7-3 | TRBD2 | CASSPRPPGLAGEWVF
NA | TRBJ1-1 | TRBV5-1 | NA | CASSLGSRAPNTEAFF
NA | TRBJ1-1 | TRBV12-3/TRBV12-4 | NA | CASSFFGTEAFF
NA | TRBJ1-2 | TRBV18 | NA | CASSQGVVIHGYTF
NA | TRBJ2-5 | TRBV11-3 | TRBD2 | CASSRGLAGEETQYF
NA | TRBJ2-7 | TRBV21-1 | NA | CASSKPAALHGEQYF